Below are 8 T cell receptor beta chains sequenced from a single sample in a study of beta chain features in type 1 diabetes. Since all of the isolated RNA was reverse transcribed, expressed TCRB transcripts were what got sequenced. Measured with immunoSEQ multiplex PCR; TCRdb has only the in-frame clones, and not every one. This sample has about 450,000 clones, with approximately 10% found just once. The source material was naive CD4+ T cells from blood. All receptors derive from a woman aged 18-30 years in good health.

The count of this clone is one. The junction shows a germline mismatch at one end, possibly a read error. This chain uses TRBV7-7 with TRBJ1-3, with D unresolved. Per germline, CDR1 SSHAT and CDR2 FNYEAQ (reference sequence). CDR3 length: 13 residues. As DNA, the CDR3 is TGTGCTAGCAGCTTGGGCGGGGGAAACACCATATATTTT. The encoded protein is CASSLGGGNTIYF. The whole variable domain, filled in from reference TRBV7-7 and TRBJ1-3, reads GAGVSQSPRYKVTKRGQDVTLRCDPISSHATLYWYQQALGQGPEFLTYFNYEAQPDKSGLPSDRFSAERPEGSISTLTIQRTEQRDSAMYRCASSLGGGNTIYFGEGSWLTVV.

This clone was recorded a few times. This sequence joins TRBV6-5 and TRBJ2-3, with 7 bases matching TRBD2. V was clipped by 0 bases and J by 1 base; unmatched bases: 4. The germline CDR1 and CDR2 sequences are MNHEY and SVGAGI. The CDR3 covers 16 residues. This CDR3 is CASSYSTLAGTDTQYF. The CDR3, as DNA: TGTGCCAGCAGTTACTCGACTCTAGCGGGCACAGATACGCAGTATTTT.

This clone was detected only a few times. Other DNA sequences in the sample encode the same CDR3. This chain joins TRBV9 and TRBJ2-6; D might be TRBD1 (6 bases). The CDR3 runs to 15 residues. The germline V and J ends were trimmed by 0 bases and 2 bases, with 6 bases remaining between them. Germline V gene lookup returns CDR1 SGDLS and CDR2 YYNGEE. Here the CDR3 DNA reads TGTGCCAGCAGCGTAGCAGGGGCTGGGGCCAACGTCCTGACTTTC. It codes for CASSVAGAGANVLTF.

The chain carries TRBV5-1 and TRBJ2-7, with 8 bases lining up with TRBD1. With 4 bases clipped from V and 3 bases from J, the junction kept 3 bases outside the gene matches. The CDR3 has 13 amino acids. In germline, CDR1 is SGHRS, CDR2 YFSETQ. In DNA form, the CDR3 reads TGCGCCAGCAGCAATGGACAGGGCTACGAGCAGTACGTC. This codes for CASSNGQGYEQYV.

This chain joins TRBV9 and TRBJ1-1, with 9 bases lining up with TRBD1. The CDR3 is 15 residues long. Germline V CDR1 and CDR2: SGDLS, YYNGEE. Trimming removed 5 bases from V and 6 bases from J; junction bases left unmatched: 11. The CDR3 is CASRATPGQGSEAFF. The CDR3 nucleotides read TGTGCCAGCAGAGCAACCCCGGGACAGGGCTCTGAAGCTTTCTTT.

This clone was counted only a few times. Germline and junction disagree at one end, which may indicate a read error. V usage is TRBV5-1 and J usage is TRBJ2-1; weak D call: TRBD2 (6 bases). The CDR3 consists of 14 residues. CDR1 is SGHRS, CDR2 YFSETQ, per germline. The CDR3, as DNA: TGCGCCAGCAGCATAAGGGACTCCTTCAATGAGCAGTTCTTC. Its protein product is CASSIRDSFNEQFF.

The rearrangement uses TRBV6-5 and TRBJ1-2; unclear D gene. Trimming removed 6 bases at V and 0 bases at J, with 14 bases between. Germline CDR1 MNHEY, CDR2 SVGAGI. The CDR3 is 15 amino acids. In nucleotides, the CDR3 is TGTGCCAGCAGCAGCCGACGGATAACTAACTATGGCTACACCTTC. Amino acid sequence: CASSSRRITNYGYTF.

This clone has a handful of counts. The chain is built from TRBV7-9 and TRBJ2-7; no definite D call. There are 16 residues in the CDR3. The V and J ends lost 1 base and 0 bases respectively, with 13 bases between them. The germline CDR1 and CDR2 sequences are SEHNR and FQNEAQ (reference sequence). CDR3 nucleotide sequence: TGTGCCAGCAGCTTAGACGGCCGAAGAAACTCCTACGAGCAGTACTTC. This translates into CASSLDGRRNSYEQYF.